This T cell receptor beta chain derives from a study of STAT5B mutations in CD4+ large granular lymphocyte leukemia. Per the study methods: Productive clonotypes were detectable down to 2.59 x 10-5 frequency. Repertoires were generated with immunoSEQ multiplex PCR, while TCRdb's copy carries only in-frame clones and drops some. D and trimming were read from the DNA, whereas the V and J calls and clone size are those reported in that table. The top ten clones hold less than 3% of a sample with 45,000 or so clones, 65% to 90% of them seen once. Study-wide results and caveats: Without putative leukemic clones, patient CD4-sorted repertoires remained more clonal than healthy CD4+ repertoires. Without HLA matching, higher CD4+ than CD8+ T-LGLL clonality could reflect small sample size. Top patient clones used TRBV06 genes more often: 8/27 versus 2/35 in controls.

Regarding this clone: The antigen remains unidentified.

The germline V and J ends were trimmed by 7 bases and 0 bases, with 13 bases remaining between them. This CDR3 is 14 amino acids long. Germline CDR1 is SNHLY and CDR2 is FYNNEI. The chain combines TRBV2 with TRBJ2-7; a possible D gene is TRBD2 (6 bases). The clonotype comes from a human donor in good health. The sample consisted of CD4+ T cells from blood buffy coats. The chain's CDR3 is CASTSGSGSYEQYF. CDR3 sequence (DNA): TGTGCCAGCACCAGCGGGTCAGGCTCCTACGAGCAGTACTTC.